The 30 T cell receptor beta chains given below trace back to one sample, sequenced in a study of blood T cell repertoires in COVID-19. TCRdb's table, derived via immunoSEQ multiplex PCR, lists solely in-frame clones and lacks some. The sample holds over 100,000 clones; roughly 84% are singletons and the top ten take less than 1.5%. The sample taken for sequencing was peripheral blood. These receptors came from a man between 40 and 49 years old with acute or convalescent COVID-19.

The chain is built from TRBV19 and TRBJ2-2, with 9 bases aligning to TRBD2. Germline V gene data show CDR1 as LNHDA and CDR2 as SQIVND (reference sequence). This CDR3 spans 16 amino acids. The V and J ends lost 2 bases and 2 bases, in that order; junction bases with no gene match: 3. CDR3 bases: TGTGCCAGTAGTATACTGACTAGCGGTAACACCGGGGAGCTGTTTTTT. This encodes CASSILTSGNTGELFF.

The V gene is TRBV27, the J gene TRBJ2-5; 9 positions match TRBD2. Germline lookup yields CDR1 MNHEY and CDR2 SMNVEV (reference sequence). The trim removed 2 bases at V and 5 bases at J, leaving 9 bases unmatched. The length of the CDR3 is 16 residues. The CDR3 DNA is TGTGCCAGCAGTTTAGTAAGGCGGGGGGGAGTGGAGACCCAGTACTTC. Translation: CASSLVRRGGVETQYF.

This clone came up a few times. V and J are TRBV30 and TRBJ2-5; the D gene is possibly TRBD1 (6 bases). The CDR3 loop spans 15 amino acids. Germline V CDR1 and CDR2: GTSNPN, SVGIG (reference sequence). V was shortened by 3 bases and J by 5 bases, with 19 bases between the two germline ends. Here the CDR3 DNA reads TGTGCCTGGAGCCAGGGGCAGGCTAAGGGGGAGACCCAGTACTTC. Translated: CAWSQGQAKGETQYF. The whole variable domain, filled in from reference TRBV30 and TRBJ2-5, reads SQTIHQWPATLVQPVGSPLSLECTVEGTSNPNLYWYRQAAGRGLQLLFYSVGIGQISSEVPQNLSASRPQDRQFILSSKKLLLSDSGFYLCAWSQGQAKGETQYFGPGTRLLVL.

The chain uses TRBV19 and TRBJ1-2; 7 bases map to TRBD1. V was pared by 8 bases and J by 4 bases, with 4 bases of the junction left unmatched. Germline loops: CDR1 LNHDA, CDR2 SQIVND (reference sequence). The CDR3 consists of 12 residues. CDR3 region: CASATGSYGYTF. The CDR3 DNA sequence: TGTGCCAGTGCGACAGGGTCCTATGGCTACACCTTC.

The chain employs TRBV7-2 and TRBJ2-1, with TRBD1 as a possible D gene (5 bases). Germline V lookup: CDR1 SGHTA, CDR2 FQGNSA. V lost 5 bases and J lost 12, with 14 bases in between. The CDR3 consists of 12 residues. The CDR3 here is CASSPGARAQFF. CDR3 nucleotides: TGTGCCAGCAGCCCTGGGGCCAGGGCGCAGTTCTTC.

This chain connects TRBV28 to TRBJ1-5; perhaps TRBD1 as D (5 bases). V lost 5 bases to trimming and J lost 2 bases, with 13 bases between them. Germline lookup yields CDR1 MDHEN and CDR2 SYDVKM. This CDR3 spans 15 amino acids. CDR3 region: CASSQGRMGNQPQHF. CDR3 sequence (DNA): TGTGCCAGCAGTCAGGGCAGGATGGGCAATCAGCCCCAGCATTTT.

The chain carries TRBV6-2 or TRBV6-3 and TRBJ2-1, with 9 bases lining up with TRBD2. The CDR3 spans 15 residues. Trimming took 5 bases from V and 10 from J; bases not matched to a gene: 12. CDR1 is MNHEY, CDR2 SVGEGT, per germline. The CDR3 DNA reads TGTGCCAGCAGTACCGAGCGGGAGGATCGACGAGAGCAGTTCTTC. This codes for CASSTEREDRREQFF.

J is TRBJ2-5 and V is TRBV7-9; 9 bases line up with TRBD1. CDR1 and CDR2 (germline): SEHNR, FQNEAQ (reference sequence). J lost 4 bases, V lost 6 bases, and 9 bases had no gene match. The CDR3 spans 15 residues. The CDR3 here is CASSLQGAGGETQYF. The CDR3, as DNA: TGTGCCAGCAGTCTACAGGGGGCGGGCGGAGAGACCCAGTACTTC.

This clone was seen once. The genes are TRBV7-3 and TRBJ2-3, with D perhaps matching TRBD2 (7 bases). The V gene's germline CDR1 is SGHTA and CDR2 FQGTGA. CDR3 length equals 14 residues. Trimming stripped 2 bases from V and 6 bases from J, with 12 bases between. The CDR3 spells CASSLGGGADTQYF. In nucleotides, the CDR3 is TGTGCCAGCAGCTTAGGAGGGGGGGCGGATACGCAGTATTTT. Full variable domain (remainder filled in from reference TRBV7-3 and TRBJ2-3): GAGVSQTPSNKVTEKGKYVELRCDPISGHTALYWYRQSLGQGPEFLIYFQGTGAADDSGLPNDRFFAVRPEGSVSTLKIQRTERGDSAVYLCASSLGGGADTQYFGPGTRLTVL.

This chain joins TRBV30 and TRBJ2-7; TRBD1 aligns across 7 bases. The CDR3 consists of 16 residues. CDR1 and CDR2 (germline): GTSNPN, SVGIG (reference sequence). J gave up 4 bases and V 0 bases, and 12 bases lay outside the gene matches. This chain's CDR3 is CAWSVSPSGGRYEQYF. As DNA, the CDR3 is TGTGCCTGGAGTGTATCCCCGTCAGGGGGAAGGTACGAGCAGTACTTC.

The V and J genes are TRBV6-4 and TRBJ2-3; 12 bases match TRBD2. The CDR3 sequence is 16 residues long. Germline V gives CDR1 MRHNA, CDR2 SNTAGT. The ends lost 0 bases at V and 6 bases at J; junction bases unmatched: 4. The CDR3: CASSDSETSGSDTQYF. The CDR3 DNA is TGTGCCAGCAGTGACTCGGAGACTAGCGGGAGCGATACGCAGTATTTT.

The chain is built from TRBV27 and TRBJ2-6; possibly TRBD1 for D (5 bases). Trimming cost V 7 bases and J 3 bases, with 31 bases left between them. Germline CDR1 is MNHEY and CDR2 is SMNVEV (reference sequence). This CDR3 has 21 amino acids. The CDR3 DNA follows: TGTGCCAGCACTGCCTTAGGGGCCAAGGGATTCAGGGCTCGTGGGGCCAACGTCCTGACTTTC. It encodes CASTALGAKGFRARGANVLTF.

The chain uses TRBV7-2 and TRBJ2-5, with D maybe TRBD1 (5 bases). Germline CDR1 and CDR2: SGHTA and FQGNSA. The CDR3 covers 16 residues. The ends were cut back, 5 bases at V and 6 bases at J, with 22 bases in the middle. The CDR3 reads CASSPPRIQGRQTQYF. The CDR3 DNA sequence: TGTGCCAGCAGCCCACCTAGGATTCAGGGCCGGCAGACCCAGTACTTC.

This chain connects TRBV10-2 to TRBJ2-2; the D gene is possibly TRBD2 (6 bases). Trimming pared 7 bases from V and 6 bases from J, leaving 15 bases between. Germline V gives CDR1 WSHSY, CDR2 SAAADI. The CDR3 is made up of 14 amino acids. Here the CDR3 DNA reads TGCGCCAGCACCAGGTTGGGGGACTCCGGGGAGCTGTTTTTT. As protein: CASTRLGDSGELFF.

This clone is a singleton in its sample. V usage is TRBV3-1 (or the pseudogene TRBV3-2) and J usage is TRBJ2-7; D perhaps matches TRBD2 (8 bases). Germline-derived CDR1 and CDR2 are LGHDT and YNNKEL (reference sequence). The CDR3 has 18 amino acids. The V end was cut by 4 bases, the J end by 9 bases, with 31 bases between. As DNA, the CDR3 is TGTGCCAGCAGCCTAAACGGACTAGCAGGGGGGAGGCCGGGGGCGCAGTACTTC. Translation gives CASSLNGLAGGRPGAQYF.

V usage is TRBV4-3 and J usage is TRBJ1-1; possibly TRBD1 for D (6 bases). This CDR3 region has 15 residues. Per germline, CDR1 LGHNA and CDR2 YSLEER. The germline V and J ends were trimmed by 3 bases and 3 bases, with 14 bases remaining between them. CDR3 coding DNA: TGCGCCAGCAGCCACCATTTGACAGGATACACTGAAGCTTTCTTT. Protein product: CASSHHLTGYTEAFF.

On this clone: The junction shows a germline mismatch at one end, possibly a read error. V usage is TRBV7-2 and J usage is TRBJ2-3; 8 nucleotides agree with TRBD2. Germline V CDR1 and CDR2: SGHTA, FQGNSA. The CDR3 has 14 amino acids. CDR3 in DNA: TGTGCCAGCAGATTAGCGGGGCCTCAAGATACGCAGTATTTT. This encodes CASRLAGPQDTQYF.

The gene calls are TRBV2 and TRBJ2-1; D is undetermined. Between the trimmed V and J ends, which lost 5 bases and 4 bases, there was a span of 3 bases. Germline CDR1 is SNHLY and CDR2 is FYNNEI. CDR3 length: 11 residues. The CDR3 loop is CASSLYNEQFF. The CDR3 DNA follows: TGTGCCAGCAGTCTTTACAATGAGCAGTTCTTC.

The V and J genes are TRBV29-1 and TRBJ2-5; 13 bases are shared with TRBD2. The CDR3 consists of 15 residues. J lost 7 bases, V lost 4 bases, and 9 bases had no gene match. Germline loops: CDR1 SQVTM, CDR2 ANQGSEA. The CDR3 protein is CSVVGGTSGAGTQYF. The CDR3 DNA reads TGCAGCGTTGTAGGGGGGACTAGCGGGGCTGGGACCCAGTACTTC.

CDR3 nucleotides: TGTGCCAGCAGCTTACGTTCAGGTTATAAGGCAGATACGCAGTATTTT. This sequence encodes CASSLRSGYKADTQYF. This chain uses TRBV7-8 with TRBJ2-3; D remains ambiguous. In germline, CDR1 is SGHVS, CDR2 FQNEAQ. V was pared by 2 bases and J by 4 bases, with 16 bases between. The CDR3 totals 16 residues.

This rearrangement joins TRBV6-1 to TRBJ2-7; tentative D call: TRBD2 (6 bases). V lost 3 bases and J 2 bases, leaving 11 bases between the germline ends. CDR1 and CDR2 (germline): MNHNS, SASEGT. This CDR3 has 14 amino acids. Here the CDR3 DNA reads TGTGCCAGCAGTGAGGGGAGGCCCACCTACGAGCAGTACTTC. Translating it yields CASSEGRPTYEQYF.

V and J are TRBV7-2 and TRBJ1-6; possible D gene TRBD1, 6 bases. Germline loops: CDR1 SGHTA, CDR2 FQGNSA. The CDR3 sequence is 14 residues long. V lost 4 bases to trimming and J lost 7 bases, with 11 bases between them. CDR3 in amino acids: CASSYGTKNSPLHF. The CDR3 DNA reads as TGTGCCAGCAGCTATGGGACAAAGAATTCACCCCTCCACTTT.

The chain employs TRBV28 and TRBJ2-1; D is perhaps TRBD2 (5 bases). CDR1 is MDHEN and CDR2 is SYDVKM in the germline V gene. V lost 2 bases to trimming and J lost 9 bases, with 17 bases between them. The CDR3 length is 15 residues. Here the CDR3 reads CASSLEVDPRGEQFF. The CDR3 DNA is TGTGCCAGCAGTTTAGAGGTCGACCCCCGGGGTGAGCAGTTCTTC. Supplemented by reference TRBV28 and TRBJ2-1, the full variable domain reads DVKVTQSSRYLVKRTGEKVFLECVQDMDHENMFWYRQDPGLGLRLIYFSYDVKMKEKGDIPEGYSVSREKKERFSLILESASTNQTSMYLCASSLEVDPRGEQFFGPGTRLTVL.

V gene TRBV4-2 combines with J gene TRBJ2-1, with 12 positions matching TRBD2. Looked up from germline, CDR1 is LGHNA and CDR2 is YNFKEQ. V was clipped by 4 bases and J by 5 bases; unmatched bases: 6. CDR3 length equals 16 residues. The CDR3 DNA reads as TGTGCCAGCAGCCTTGGACTAGCGGGACGTAACAATGAGCAGTTCTTC. Amino acids: CASSLGLAGRNNEQFF.

This clone was seen just once. This chain joins TRBV11-2 and TRBJ2-2; weak D call: TRBD2 (6 bases). Germline-derived CDR1 and CDR2 are SGHAT and FQNNGV. CDR3 length: 14 amino acids. V lost 4 bases and J lost 9, with 15 bases in between. The CDR3: CASSWIKEGRELFF. The CDR3 DNA is TGTGCCAGCAGCTGGATAAAGGAGGGCCGGGAGCTGTTTTTT.

The chain recombines TRBV27 with TRBJ2-1, with D possibly being TRBD2 (6 bases). With 7 bases removed from V and 1 base from J, the gap between germline ends came to 11 bases. The CDR3 is 14 amino acids. Germline V gene lookup returns CDR1 MNHEY and CDR2 SMNVEV (reference sequence). As DNA, the CDR3 is TGTGCCAGCACTCCGACTAGTTCCTACAATGAGCAGTTCTTC. Its translation is CASTPTSSYNEQFF.

The genes are TRBV7-3 and TRBJ1-1; D might be TRBD1 (6 bases). The CDR3 loop spans 14 amino acids. Germline CDR1 SGHTA, CDR2 FQGTGA. V was trimmed by 5 bases and J by 5 bases, leaving 15 bases between them. Here the CDR3 reads CASSRRAGATEAFF. CDR3 DNA: TGTGCCAGCAGCCGCCGAGCAGGGGCGACTGAAGCTTTCTTT.

This clone came up once. The J gene is TRBJ2-5, the V gene TRBV3-1 (or the pseudogene TRBV3-2); D is perhaps TRBD2 (6 bases). From germline, CDR1 is LGHDT and CDR2 YNNKEL (reference sequence). Deletions cut 1 base from V and 10 bases from J, with 16 bases between. There are 14 residues in the CDR3. This CDR3 is CASSQGQGVGGQYF. CDR3 bases: TGTGCCAGCAGCCAAGGGCAGGGAGTCGGGGGCCAGTACTTC.

V gene TRBV19 combines with J gene TRBJ2-3, with TRBD2 identical over 7 bases. The J segment lost 0 bases and the V segment lost 8 bases, leaving 14 bases of the junction unmatched. CDR3 length equals 17 residues. Germline V gives CDR1 LNHDA, CDR2 SQIVND (reference sequence). The CDR3 loop is CASGGGRNTPSTDTQYF. CDR3 DNA: TGTGCCAGTGGGGGGGGGAGAAATACCCCGAGCACAGATACGCAGTATTTT.

The gene calls are TRBV7-9 and TRBJ1-1; D gene ambiguous. The CDR3 consists of 15 residues. V was shortened by 6 bases and J by 0 bases, with 14 bases between the two germline ends. In germline, CDR1 is SEHNR, CDR2 FQNEAQ (reference sequence). This chain's CDR3 is CASSSPGGMNTEAFF. Written as DNA, the CDR3 is TGTGCCAGCAGTTCCCCGGGAGGGATGAACACTGAAGCTTTCTTT.